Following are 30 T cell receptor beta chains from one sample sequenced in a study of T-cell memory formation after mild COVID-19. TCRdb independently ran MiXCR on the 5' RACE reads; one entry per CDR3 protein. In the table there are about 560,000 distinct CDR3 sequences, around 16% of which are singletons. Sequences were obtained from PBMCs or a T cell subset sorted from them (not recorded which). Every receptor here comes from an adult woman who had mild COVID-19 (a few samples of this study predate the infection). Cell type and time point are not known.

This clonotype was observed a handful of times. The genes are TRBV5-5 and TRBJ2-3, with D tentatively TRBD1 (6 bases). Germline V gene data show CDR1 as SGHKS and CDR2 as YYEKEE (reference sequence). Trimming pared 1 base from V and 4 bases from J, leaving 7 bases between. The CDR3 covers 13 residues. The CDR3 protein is CASSLTGPDTQYF. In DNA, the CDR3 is TGTGCCAGCAGCTTGACAGGGCCAGATACGCAGTATTTT.

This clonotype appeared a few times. The CDR3 nucleotides are TGTGCCACCAGTGACACCACAAGCAATCAGCCCCAGCATTTT. Its protein product is CATSDTTSNQPQHF. V and J are TRBV24-1 and TRBJ1-5; D gene uncertain. Germline-derived CDR1 and CDR2 are KGHDR and SFDVKD. The length of the CDR3 is 14 residues. The V gene lost 4 bases and the J gene lost 1 base, with 7 bases spanning the gap.

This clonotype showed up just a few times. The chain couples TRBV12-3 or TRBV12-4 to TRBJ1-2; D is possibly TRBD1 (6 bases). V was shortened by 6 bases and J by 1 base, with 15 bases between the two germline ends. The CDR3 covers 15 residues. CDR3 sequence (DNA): TGTGCCAGCAGCTCACAGGGCTCCCTTAACTATGGCTACACCTTC. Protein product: CASSSQGSLNYGYTF.

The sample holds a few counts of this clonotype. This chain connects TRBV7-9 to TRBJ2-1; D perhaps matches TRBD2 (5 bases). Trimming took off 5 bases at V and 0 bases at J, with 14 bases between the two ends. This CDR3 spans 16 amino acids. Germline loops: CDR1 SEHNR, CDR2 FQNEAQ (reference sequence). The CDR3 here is CASSPVTNSSYNEQFF. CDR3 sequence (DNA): TGTGCCAGCAGCCCCGTGACTAACAGCTCCTACAATGAGCAGTTCTTC.

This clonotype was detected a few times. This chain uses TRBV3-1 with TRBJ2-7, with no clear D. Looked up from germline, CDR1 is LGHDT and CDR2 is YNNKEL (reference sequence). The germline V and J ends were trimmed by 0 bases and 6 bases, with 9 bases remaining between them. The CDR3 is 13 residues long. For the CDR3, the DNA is TGTGCCAGCAGCCAAGATCCTGCTAGCGAGCAGTACTTC. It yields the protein CASSQDPASEQYF.

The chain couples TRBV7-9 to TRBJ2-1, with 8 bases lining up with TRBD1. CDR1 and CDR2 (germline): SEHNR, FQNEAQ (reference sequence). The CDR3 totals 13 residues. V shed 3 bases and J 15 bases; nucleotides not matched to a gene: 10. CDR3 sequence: CASSFNDRGIGFF. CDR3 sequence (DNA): TGTGCCAGCAGCTTTAATGACAGGGGAATAGGGTTCTTC.

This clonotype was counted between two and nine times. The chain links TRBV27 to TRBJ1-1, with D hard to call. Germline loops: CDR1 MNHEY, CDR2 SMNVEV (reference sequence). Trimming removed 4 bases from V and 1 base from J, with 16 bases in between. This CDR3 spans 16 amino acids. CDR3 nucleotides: TGTGCCAGCAGTTCTCGGGCCCTGGGGTCGAACACTGAAGCTTTCTTT. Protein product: CASSSRALGSNTEAFF.

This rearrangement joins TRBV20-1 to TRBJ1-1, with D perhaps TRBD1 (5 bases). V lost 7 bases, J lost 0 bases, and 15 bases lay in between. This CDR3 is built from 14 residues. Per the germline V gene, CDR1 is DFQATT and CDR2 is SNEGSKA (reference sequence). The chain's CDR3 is CSVASRAVNTEAFF. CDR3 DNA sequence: TGCAGTGTAGCCTCCAGGGCGGTGAACACTGAAGCTTTCTTT.

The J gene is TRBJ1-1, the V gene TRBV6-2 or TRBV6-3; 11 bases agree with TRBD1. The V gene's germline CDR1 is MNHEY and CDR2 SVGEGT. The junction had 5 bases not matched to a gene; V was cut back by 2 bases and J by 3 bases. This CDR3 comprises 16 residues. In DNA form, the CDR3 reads TGTGCCAGCAGTTACGGGACAGGGGGAGTATACACTGAAGCTTTCTTT. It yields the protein CASSYGTGGVYTEAFF.

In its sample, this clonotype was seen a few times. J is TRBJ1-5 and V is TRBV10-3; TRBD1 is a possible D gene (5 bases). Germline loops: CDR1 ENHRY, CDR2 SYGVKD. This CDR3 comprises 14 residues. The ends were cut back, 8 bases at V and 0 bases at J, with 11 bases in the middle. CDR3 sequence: CAISAGPSNQPQHF. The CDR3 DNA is TGTGCCATCTCTGCAGGGCCTAGCAATCAGCCCCAGCATTTT.

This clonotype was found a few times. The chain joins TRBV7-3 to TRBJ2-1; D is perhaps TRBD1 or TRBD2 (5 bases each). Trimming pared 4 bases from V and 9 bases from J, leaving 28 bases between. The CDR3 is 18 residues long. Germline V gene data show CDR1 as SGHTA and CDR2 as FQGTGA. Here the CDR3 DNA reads TGTGCCAGCAGCTCGACGGGGCAAGCTGGTGTCAAGGTCCGTGAGCAGTTCTTC. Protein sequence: CASSSTGQAGVKVREQFF.

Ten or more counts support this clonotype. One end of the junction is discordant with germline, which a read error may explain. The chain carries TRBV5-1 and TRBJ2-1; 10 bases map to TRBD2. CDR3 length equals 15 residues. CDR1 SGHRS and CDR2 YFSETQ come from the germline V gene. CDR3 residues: CASSLVAGGYNEQFF. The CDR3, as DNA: TGTGCCAGCAGCTTAGTAGCGGGGGGCTACAATGAGCAGTTCTTC.

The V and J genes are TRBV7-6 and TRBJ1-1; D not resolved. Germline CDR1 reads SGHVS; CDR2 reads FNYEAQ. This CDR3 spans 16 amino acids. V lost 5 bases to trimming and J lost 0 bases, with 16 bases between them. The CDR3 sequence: CASSLRPGRLNTEAFF. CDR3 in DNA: TGTGCCAGCAGCCTAAGGCCGGGGAGGCTGAACACTGAAGCTTTCTTT.

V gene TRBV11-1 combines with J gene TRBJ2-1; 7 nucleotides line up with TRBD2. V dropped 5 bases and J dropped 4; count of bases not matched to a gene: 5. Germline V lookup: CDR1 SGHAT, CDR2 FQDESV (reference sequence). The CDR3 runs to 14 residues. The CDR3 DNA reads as TGTGCCAGCAGCACCGCTAGCGGTTACAATGAGCAGTTCTTC. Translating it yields CASSTASGYNEQFF.

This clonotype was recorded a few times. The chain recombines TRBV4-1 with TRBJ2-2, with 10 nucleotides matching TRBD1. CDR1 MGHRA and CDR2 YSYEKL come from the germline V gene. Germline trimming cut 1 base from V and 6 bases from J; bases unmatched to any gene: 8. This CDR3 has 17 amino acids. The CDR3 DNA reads TGCGCCAGCAGCCAAGTCGTTCCAGGACAGGGGGCCGGGGAGCTGTTTTTT. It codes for CASSQVVPGQGAGELFF.

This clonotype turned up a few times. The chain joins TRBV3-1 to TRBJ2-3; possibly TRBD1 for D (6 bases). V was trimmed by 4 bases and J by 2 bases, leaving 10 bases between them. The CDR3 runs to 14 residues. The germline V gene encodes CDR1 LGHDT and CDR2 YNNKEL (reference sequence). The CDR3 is CASSPGANTDTQYF. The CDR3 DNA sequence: TGTGCCAGCAGCCCAGGGGCAAACACAGATACGCAGTATTTT.

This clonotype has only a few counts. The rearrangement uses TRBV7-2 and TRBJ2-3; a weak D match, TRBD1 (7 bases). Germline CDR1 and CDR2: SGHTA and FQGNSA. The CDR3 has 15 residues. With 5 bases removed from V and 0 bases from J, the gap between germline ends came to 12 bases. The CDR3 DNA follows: TGTGCCAGCAGCCTACAGGGGACTAGCACAGATACGCAGTATTTT. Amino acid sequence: CASSLQGTSTDTQYF. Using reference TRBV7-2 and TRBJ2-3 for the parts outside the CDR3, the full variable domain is GAGVSQSPSNKVTEKGKDVELRCDPISGHTALYWYRQSLGQGLEFLIYFQGNSAPDKSGLPSDRFSAERTGGSVSTLTIQRTQQEDSAVYLCASSLQGTSTDTQYFGPGTRLTVL.

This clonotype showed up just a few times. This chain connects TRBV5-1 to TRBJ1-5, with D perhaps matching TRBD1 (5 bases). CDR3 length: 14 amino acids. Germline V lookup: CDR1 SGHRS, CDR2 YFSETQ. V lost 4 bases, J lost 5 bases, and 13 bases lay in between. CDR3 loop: CASSERGGDQPQHF. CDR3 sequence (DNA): TGCGCCAGCAGCGAGCGAGGAGGGGATCAGCCCCAGCATTTT.

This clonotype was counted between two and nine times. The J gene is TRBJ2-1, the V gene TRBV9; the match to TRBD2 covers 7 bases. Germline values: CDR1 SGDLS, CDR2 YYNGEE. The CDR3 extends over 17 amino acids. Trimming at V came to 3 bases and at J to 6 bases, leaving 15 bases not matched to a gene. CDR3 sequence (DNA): TGTGCCAGCAGCGCCTTACAAGGGGCGGGGGATCCCAATGAGCAGTTCTTC. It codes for CASSALQGAGDPNEQFF.

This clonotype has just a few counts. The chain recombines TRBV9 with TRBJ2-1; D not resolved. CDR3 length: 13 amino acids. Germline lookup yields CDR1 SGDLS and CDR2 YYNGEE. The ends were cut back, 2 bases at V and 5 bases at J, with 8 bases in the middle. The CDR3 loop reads CASSVRSHNEQFF. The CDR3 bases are TGTGCCAGCAGCGTCCGCAGTCACAATGAGCAGTTCTTC.

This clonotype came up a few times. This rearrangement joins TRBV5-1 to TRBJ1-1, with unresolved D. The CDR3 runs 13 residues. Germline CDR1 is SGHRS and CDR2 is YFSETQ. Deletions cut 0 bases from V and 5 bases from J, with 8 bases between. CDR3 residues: CASSLVVDTEAFF. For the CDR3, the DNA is TGCGCCAGCAGCTTGGTGGTGGATACTGAAGCTTTCTTT.

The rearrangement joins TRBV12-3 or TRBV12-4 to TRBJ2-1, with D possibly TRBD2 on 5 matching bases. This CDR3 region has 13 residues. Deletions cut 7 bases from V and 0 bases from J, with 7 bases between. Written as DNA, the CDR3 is TGTGCCAGCAAGCGGAGCTCCTACAATGAGCAGTTCTTC. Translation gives CASKRSSYNEQFF.

The CDR3 region has the DNA TGTGCCAGCAGCTTACAGGCAGGCAACACCGGGGAGCTGTTTTTT. Its protein product is CASSLQAGNTGELFF. The chain joins TRBV7-3 to TRBJ2-2; no clear D. The V end lost 2 bases, the J end lost 2 bases, and 9 bases lay between the germline ends. Germline lookup yields CDR1 SGHTA and CDR2 FQGTGA. The CDR3 is 15 residues long.

The CDR3 coding sequence is TGTGCCACCAGCCCCCGGGAGACAGATACGCAGTATTTT. Residues: CATSPRETDTQYF. The V gene is TRBV15, the J gene TRBJ2-3; D perhaps matches TRBD2 (6 bases). Germline CDR1 reads LNHNV; CDR2 reads YYDKDF (reference sequence). Between the trimmed V and J ends, which lost 5 bases and 3 bases, there was a span of 9 bases. The CDR3 contains 13 residues.

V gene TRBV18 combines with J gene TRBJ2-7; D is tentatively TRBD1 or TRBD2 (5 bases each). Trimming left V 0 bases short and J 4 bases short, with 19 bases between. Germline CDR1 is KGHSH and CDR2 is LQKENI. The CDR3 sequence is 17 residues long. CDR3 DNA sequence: TGTGCCAGCTCACCACCGGGGGTCGGTGGTGTCTTATACGAGCAGTACTTC. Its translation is CASSPPGVGGVLYEQYF.

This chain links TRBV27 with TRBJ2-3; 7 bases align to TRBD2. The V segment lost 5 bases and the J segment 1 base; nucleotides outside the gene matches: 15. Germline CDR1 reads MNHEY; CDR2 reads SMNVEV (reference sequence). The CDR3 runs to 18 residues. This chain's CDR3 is CASSPLYWSGEGTDTQYF. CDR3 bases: TGTGCCAGCAGTCCACTCTACTGGAGCGGGGAGGGCACAGATACGCAGTATTTT.

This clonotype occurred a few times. CDR3 bases: TGTGCCAGCAGCTTAGTCTGGCAGGGTAGCGGTTCACCCCTCCACTTT. As protein: CASSLVWQGSGSPLHF. V is TRBV7-2 and J is TRBJ1-6; weak D call: TRBD1 (5 bases). Trimming shortened V by 1 base and J by 9 bases, and 16 bases separated the two germline ends. This CDR3 has 16 residues. Looked up from germline, CDR1 is SGHTA and CDR2 is FQGNSA.

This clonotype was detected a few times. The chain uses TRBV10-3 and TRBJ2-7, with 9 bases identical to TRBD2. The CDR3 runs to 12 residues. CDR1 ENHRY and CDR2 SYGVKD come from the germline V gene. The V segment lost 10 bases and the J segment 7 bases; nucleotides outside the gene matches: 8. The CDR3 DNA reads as TGTGCCACGGGACTAGCAGCTAGAGAGCAGTACTTC. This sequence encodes CATGLAAREQYF.

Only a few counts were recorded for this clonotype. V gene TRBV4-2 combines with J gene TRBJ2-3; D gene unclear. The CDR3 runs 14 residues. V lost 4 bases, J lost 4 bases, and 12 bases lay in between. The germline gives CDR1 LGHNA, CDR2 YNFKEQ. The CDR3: CASSLDPKADTQYF. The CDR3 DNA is TGTGCCAGCAGCCTTGACCCCAAGGCAGATACGCAGTATTTT.

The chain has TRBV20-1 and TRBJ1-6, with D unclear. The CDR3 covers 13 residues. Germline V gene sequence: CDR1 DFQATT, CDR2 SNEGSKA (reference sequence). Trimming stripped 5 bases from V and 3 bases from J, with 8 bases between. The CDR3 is CSAVRLYNSPLHF. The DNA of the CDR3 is TGCAGTGCTGTCAGGCTCTATAATTCACCCCTCCACTTT.